Only one count was recorded for the clone carrying this T cell receptor (beta chain). Antigen unknown. V was cut by 0 bases and J by 4 bases, with 14 bases left in between. CDR3 length equals 16 residues. The germline gives CDR1 SGHNT, CDR2 YYREEE (reference sequence). The data belong to a study of T cell responses to AZD1222 COVID-19 vaccine. Study results and caveats: CD4 TCRs covered the whole spike, strongest at regions 160-218 and 743-854. Increases in Spike-specific TCR breadth and depth were seen after two AZD1222 doses. Clonal diversity may have been underestimated, and the donors were mostly white British, with more females than males. A reported finding is that nearly half of spike-specific TCRs target unmutated variant regions.

Measured with immunoSEQ multiplex PCR; TCRdb has only the in-frame clones, and not every one. The table includes about 92,000 clones, about nine tenths detected once. This TCR came from an adult in good health. V is TRBV5-4 and J is TRBJ1-3; the D gene is possibly TRBD1 (5 bases). The source was peripheral blood, collected on day 0 of AZD1222 vaccination. In nucleotides, the CDR3 is TGTGCCAGCAGCTTGGCCCGGGGCGTAGAGGGAAACACCATATATTTT. Amino acids: CASSLARGVEGNTIYF.